This T cell receptor beta chain was obtained from a study of shared T cell receptors in the human thymus. The assay was immunoSEQ multiplex PCR, and TCRdb's table has in-frame clones only and misses some. The sample consists of approximately 68,000 clones, 90% to 95% of them appearing once. Germline V gene sequence: CDR1 LGHNA, CDR2 YSLEER. Trimming removed 7 bases from V and 1 base from J; junction bases left unmatched: 19. The CDR3 contains 18 residues. This chain links TRBV4-3 with TRBJ2-7; 7 positions agree with TRBD1. The specimen sequenced was thymocytes. The TCR was taken from a human donor. The chain's CDR3 is CASTPSWIGQADSYEQYF. The CDR3 DNA sequence: TGCGCCAGCACTCCCTCCTGGATAGGACAGGCTGATTCCTACGAGCAGTACTTC.